This T cell receptor (beta chain) is drawn from a study of CD8 T cells in ankylosing spondylitis. Each CDR3 protein gets one entry after TCRdb re-called the 5' RACE reads with MiXCR. The sample records 190,000 or so distinct CDR3 sequences, more than 10% being singletons. The CDR3 extends over 16 amino acids. V was trimmed by 6 bases and J by 3 bases, leaving 17 bases between them. From germline, CDR1 is SGHDN and CDR2 FVKESK. Sequences were obtained from blood, either unsorted or a sorted T cell fraction (not recorded which). This receptor was identified in a male donor with ankylosing spondylitis or in good health (not recorded which). V and J are TRBV14 and TRBJ1-4; a possible D gene is TRBD1 (6 bases). The CDR3 coding sequence is TGTGCCAGCAGTCCCCTCCCGGGACACCCTAATGAAAAACTGTTTTTT. Encoded protein: CASSPLPGHPNEKLFF.